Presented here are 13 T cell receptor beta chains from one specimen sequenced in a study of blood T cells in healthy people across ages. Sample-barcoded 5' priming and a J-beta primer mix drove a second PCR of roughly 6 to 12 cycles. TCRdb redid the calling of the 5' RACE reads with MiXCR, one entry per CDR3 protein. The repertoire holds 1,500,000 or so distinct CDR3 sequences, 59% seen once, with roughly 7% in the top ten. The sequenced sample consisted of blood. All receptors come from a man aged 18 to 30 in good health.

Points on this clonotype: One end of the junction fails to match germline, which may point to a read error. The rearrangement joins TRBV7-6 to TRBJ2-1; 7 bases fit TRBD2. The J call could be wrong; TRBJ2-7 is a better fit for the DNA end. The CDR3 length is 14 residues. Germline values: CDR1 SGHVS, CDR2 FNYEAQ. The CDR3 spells CASSSSGGGYEQYF. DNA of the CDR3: TGTGCTAGCAGCTCCTCGGGAGGAGGCTACGAGCAGTACTTC.

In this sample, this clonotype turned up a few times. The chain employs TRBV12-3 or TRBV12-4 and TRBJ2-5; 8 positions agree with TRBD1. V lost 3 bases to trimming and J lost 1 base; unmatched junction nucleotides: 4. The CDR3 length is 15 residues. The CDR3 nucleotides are TGTGCCAGCAGTTTCGGACAGGGTCTCCAAGAGACCCAGTACTTC. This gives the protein CASSFGQGLQETQYF.

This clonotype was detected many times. CDR3 nucleotides: TGTGCCAGCAGCCAAGACAGCACAGATACGCAGTATTTT. Translated, it gives CASSQDSTDTQYF. This rearrangement joins TRBV3-1 to TRBJ2-3; D remains ambiguous. Trimming removed 0 bases at V and 0 bases at J, with 1 base between. CDR1 LGHDT and CDR2 YNNKEL come from the germline V gene (reference sequence). The CDR3 totals 13 residues.

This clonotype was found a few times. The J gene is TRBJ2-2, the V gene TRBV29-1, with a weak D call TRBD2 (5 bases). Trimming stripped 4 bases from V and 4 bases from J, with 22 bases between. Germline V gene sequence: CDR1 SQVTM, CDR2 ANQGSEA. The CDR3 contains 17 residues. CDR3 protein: CSVAYPPASSGTGELFF. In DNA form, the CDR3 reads TGCAGCGTTGCCTACCCTCCGGCTAGCAGCGGCACCGGGGAGCTGTTTTTT.

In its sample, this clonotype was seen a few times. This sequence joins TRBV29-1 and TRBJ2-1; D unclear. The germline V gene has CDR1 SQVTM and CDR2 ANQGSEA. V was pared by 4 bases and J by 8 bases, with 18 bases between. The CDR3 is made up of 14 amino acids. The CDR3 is CSVGRTTESDEQFF. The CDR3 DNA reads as TGCAGCGTTGGTCGCACAACCGAAAGCGATGAGCAGTTCTTC.

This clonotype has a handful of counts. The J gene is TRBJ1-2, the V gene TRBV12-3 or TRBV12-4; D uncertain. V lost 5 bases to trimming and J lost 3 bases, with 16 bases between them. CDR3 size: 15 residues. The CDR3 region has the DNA TGTGCCAGCAGTGGAATGGGGTCTCTTCACTATGGCTACACCTTC. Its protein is CASSGMGSLHYGYTF.

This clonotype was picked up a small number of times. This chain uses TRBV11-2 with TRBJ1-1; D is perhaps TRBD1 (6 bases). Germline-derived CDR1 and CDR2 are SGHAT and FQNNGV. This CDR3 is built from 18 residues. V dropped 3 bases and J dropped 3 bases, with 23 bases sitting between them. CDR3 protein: CASSFPEGVRGADTEAFF. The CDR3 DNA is TGTGCCAGCAGCTTCCCAGAGGGGGTGCGGGGTGCGGACACTGAAGCTTTCTTT. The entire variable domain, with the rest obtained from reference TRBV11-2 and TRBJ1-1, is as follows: EAGVAQSPRYKIIEKRQSVAFWCNPISGHATLYWYQQILGQGPKLLIQFQNNGVVDDSQLPKDRFSAERLKGVDSTLKIQPAKLEDSAVYLCASSFPEGVRGADTEAFFGQGTRLTVV.

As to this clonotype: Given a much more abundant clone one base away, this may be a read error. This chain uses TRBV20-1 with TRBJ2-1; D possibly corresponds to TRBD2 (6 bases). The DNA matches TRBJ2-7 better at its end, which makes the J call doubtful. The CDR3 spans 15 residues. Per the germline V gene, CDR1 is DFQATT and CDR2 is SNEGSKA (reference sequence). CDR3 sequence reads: CSARGVASEYNEQYF. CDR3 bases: TGCAGTGCTAGGGGGGTAGCTAGCGAGTACAATGAGCAGTACTTC.

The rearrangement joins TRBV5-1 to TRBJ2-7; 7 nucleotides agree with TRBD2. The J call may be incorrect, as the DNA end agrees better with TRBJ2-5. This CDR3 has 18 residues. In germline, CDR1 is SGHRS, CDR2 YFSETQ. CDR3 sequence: CASSSPPPYRGGQETQYF. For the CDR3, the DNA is TGCGCCAGCAGCAGCCCGCCGCCCTATCGCGGGGGACAAGAGACCCAGTACTTC.

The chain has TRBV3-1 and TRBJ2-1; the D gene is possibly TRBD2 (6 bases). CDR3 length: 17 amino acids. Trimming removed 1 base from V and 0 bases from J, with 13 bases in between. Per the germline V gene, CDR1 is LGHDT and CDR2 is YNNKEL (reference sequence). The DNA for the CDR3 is TGTGCCAGCAGCCAAGTTCTAGCGCCTAGCTCCTACAATGAGCAGTTCTTC. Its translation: CASSQVLAPSSYNEQFF.

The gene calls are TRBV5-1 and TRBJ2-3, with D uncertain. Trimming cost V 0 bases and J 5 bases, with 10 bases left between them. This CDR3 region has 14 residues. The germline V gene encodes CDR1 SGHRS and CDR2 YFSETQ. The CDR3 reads CASSLAGSEDTQYF. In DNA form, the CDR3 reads TGCGCCAGCAGCTTGGCCGGGTCTGAAGATACGCAGTATTTT. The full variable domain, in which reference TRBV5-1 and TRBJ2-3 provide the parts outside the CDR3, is KAGVTQTPRYLIKTRGQQVTLSCSPISGHRSVSWYQQTPGQGLQFLFEYFSETQRNKGNFPGRFSGRQFSNSRSEMNVSTLELGDSALYLCASSLAGSEDTQYFGPGTRLTVL.

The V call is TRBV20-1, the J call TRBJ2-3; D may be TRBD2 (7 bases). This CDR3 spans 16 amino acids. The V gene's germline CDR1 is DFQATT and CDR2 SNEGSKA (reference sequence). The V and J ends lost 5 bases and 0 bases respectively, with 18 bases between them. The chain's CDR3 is CSAPQGGGFSTDTQYF. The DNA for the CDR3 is TGCAGTGCTCCTCAGGGAGGGGGATTTAGCACAGATACGCAGTATTTT.

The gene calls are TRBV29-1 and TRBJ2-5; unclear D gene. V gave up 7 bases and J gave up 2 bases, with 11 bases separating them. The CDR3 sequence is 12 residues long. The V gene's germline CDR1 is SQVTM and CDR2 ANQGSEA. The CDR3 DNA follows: TGCAGCGCTGGGATACAACAAGAGACCCAGTACTTC. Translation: CSAGIQQETQYF.